Below are 18 T cell receptor beta chains sequenced from a single sample in a study of T-cell reconstitution after alpha-beta-depleted transplantation in children. The TCRbeta library was prepared with unique molecular identifiers. TCRdb re-called the PCR reads with MiXCR, one entry per CDR3 protein. The profile shows hundreds of thousands of distinct CDR3 sequences, around 13% of them singletons. This sample comprised PBMCs, obtained before TCRalphabeta/CD19-depleted stem cell transplant. These receptors were obtained from a girl aged 2-10 years with congenital amegakaryocytic thrombocytopenia, due to receive a stem cell transplant.

The chain joins TRBV12-3 or TRBV12-4 to TRBJ2-2, with 8 bases fitting TRBD2. This CDR3 region has 15 residues. The trim removed 6 bases at V and 8 bases at J, leaving 11 bases unmatched. CDR3 amino acids: CASSLPTGGAGELFF. CDR3 in DNA: TGTGCCAGCAGCCTCCCAACGGGAGGGGCGGGGGAGCTGTTTTTT.

This clonotype was detected ten times or more. The V and J genes are TRBV29-1 and TRBJ2-5; 7 nucleotides match TRBD1. CDR3 length: 18 residues. The trim removed 0 bases at V and 2 bases at J, leaving 15 bases unmatched. Looked up from germline, CDR1 is SQVTM and CDR2 is ANQGSEA. DNA of the CDR3: TGCAGCGTTGAAGAAATGAGCTGGGACAGCCCCCCGCAAGAGACCCAGTACTTC. This gives the protein CSVEEMSWDSPPQETQYF.

This clonotype occurred a few times. The chain links TRBV5-1 to TRBJ1-2, with D tentatively TRBD1 (6 bases). V was cut by 5 bases and J by 4 bases, with 15 bases left in between. The CDR3 is made up of 14 amino acids. Germline assignment: CDR1 SGHRS and CDR2 YFSETQ. The CDR3 DNA reads as TGCGCCAGCAGGGCCTGGAAGGGGGGCTATGGCTACACCTTC. It is translated as CASRAWKGGYGYTF.

V usage is TRBV5-8 and J usage is TRBJ2-3, with TRBD2 identical over 9 bases. Germline CDR1 is SGHTS and CDR2 is YDEGEE. CDR3 length: 15 residues. V gave up 7 bases and J gave up 0 bases; unmatched junction bases: 6. DNA for the CDR3: TGTGCCAGCGGGCGGGAGGGCCGTAGCACAGATACGCAGTATTTT. Translated: CASGREGRSTDTQYF.

The rearrangement uses TRBV5-1 and TRBJ2-2, with TRBD2 matching over 7 bases. V shed 5 bases, J shed 4 bases, and the junction held 8 bases outside the gene matches. Germline CDR1 and CDR2: SGHRS and YFSETQ. The CDR3 runs to 15 residues. This chain's CDR3 is CASRRGRGFTGELFF. DNA for the CDR3: TGCGCCAGCAGGAGAGGGAGGGGCTTCACCGGGGAGCTGTTTTTT.

Concerning this clonotype: Relative to the germline gene, one junction end is altered; a read error may explain this. The chain is built from TRBV3-1 and TRBJ2-5; D is possibly TRBD1 (6 bases). In germline, CDR1 is LGHDT, CDR2 YNNKEL (reference sequence). This CDR3 is built from 19 residues. The CDR3 region is CASCQGLLVTAIRGETQYF. The CDR3 nucleotides read TGTGCCAGCTGCCAAGGCCTCTTAGTGACAGCAATTAGGGGGGAGACCCAGTACTTC.

V and J are TRBV30 and TRBJ1-4; D ambiguous. V was trimmed by 4 bases and J by 0 bases, leaving 6 bases between them. The CDR3 has 13 amino acids. Germline-derived CDR1 and CDR2 are GTSNPN and SVGIG (reference sequence). CDR3 region: CAWNGATNEKLFF. The CDR3, as DNA: TGTGCCTGGAATGGTGCAACTAATGAAAAACTGTTTTTT.

There are many counts of this clonotype. This chain uses TRBV10-3 with TRBJ2-7, with a tentative D call TRBD2 (7 bases). Per germline, CDR1 ENHRY and CDR2 SYGVKD. The CDR3 spans 14 residues. Trimming took off 6 bases at V and 4 bases at J, with 16 bases between the two ends. CDR3 DNA sequence: TGTGCCATCAGCGGGGGGCGAAACCTTTACGAGCAGTACTTC. It yields the protein CAISGGRNLYEQYF.

This clonotype was recorded at least ten times. This sequence joins TRBV5-1 and TRBJ2-3, with D perhaps TRBD1 (6 bases). Germline V gene data show CDR1 as SGHRS and CDR2 as YFSETQ. The V and J ends lost 6 bases and 4 bases respectively, with 15 bases between them. The CDR3 contains 14 residues. The CDR3 DNA is TGCGCCAGCATGCCAGGGGAGAGAGCAGATACGCAGTATTTT. Its translation is CASMPGERADTQYF.

This clonotype was seen repeatedly, ten times or more. The J gene is TRBJ2-1, the V gene TRBV20-1; possibly TRBD1 for D (6 bases). The CDR3 loop spans 13 amino acids. Germline V lookup: CDR1 DFQATT, CDR2 SNEGSKA (reference sequence). Trimming took 4 bases from V and 7 from J, leaving 14 bases between them. The CDR3 nucleotides are TGCAGTGCTAAACCGGGACACAAGAATGAGCAGTTCTTC. It encodes CSAKPGHKNEQFF.

This clonotype was counted a few times. The V and J genes are TRBV2 and TRBJ1-6; no clear D gene. CDR3 size: 14 residues. Germline-derived CDR1 and CDR2 are SNHLY and FYNNEI. V dropped 1 base and J dropped 8 bases, with 9 bases sitting between them. The CDR3 reads CASSEEDWDSPLHF. The CDR3 bases are TGTGCCAGCAGTGAAGAGGACTGGGATTCACCCCTCCACTTT. The whole variable domain, remainder taken from reference TRBV2 and TRBJ1-6, is EPEVTQTPSHQVTQMGQEVILRCVPISNHLYFYWYRQILGQKVEFLVSFYNNEISEKSEIFDDQFSVERPDGSNFTLKIRSTKLEDSAMYFCASSEEDWDSPLHFGNGTRLTVT.

In this sample, this clonotype turned up many times. V gene TRBV29-1 combines with J gene TRBJ2-5; maybe TRBD1 (5 bases). The ends were cut back, 6 bases at V and 5 bases at J, with 10 bases in the middle. Germline V CDR1 and CDR2: SQVTM, ANQGSEA. CDR3 length equals 11 residues. CDR3 loop: CSVRVLETQYF. In DNA form, the CDR3 reads TGCAGCGTCAGGGTGTTGGAGACCCAGTACTTC.

Here the CDR3 DNA reads TGTGCCAGCAGTTTTCGGGAGGGCCCCACCAATGAGCAGTTCTTC. Its translation is CASSFREGPTNEQFF. J is TRBJ2-1 and V is TRBV27; 8 bases line up with TRBD2. V shed 3 bases, J shed 6 bases, and the junction held 7 bases outside the gene matches. This CDR3 has 15 residues. The germline V gene encodes CDR1 MNHEY and CDR2 SMNVEV (reference sequence).

In its sample, this clonotype was seen a few times. The gene calls are TRBV10-3 and TRBJ2-2; TRBD1 aligns across 7 bases. V gave up 10 bases and J gave up 0 bases; unmatched junction bases: 2. The CDR3 covers 13 residues. In germline, CDR1 is ENHRY, CDR2 SYGVKD. CDR3 nucleotides: TGTGCCACGGACAGGTCGAACACCGGGGAGCTGTTTTTT. Amino acids: CATDRSNTGELFF.

A few counts support this clonotype. The gene calls are TRBV7-2 and TRBJ1-1; TRBD1 matches 9 bases. Germline CDR1 reads SGHTA; CDR2 reads FQGNSA. CDR3 length: 16 amino acids. J lost 0 bases, V lost 2 bases, and 4 bases had no gene match. This chain's CDR3 is CASSLPGTGMNTEAFF. DNA for the CDR3: TGTGCCAGCAGCTTACCCGGGACAGGGATGAACACTGAAGCTTTCTTT.

The chain carries TRBV20-1 and TRBJ2-3; 7 positions match TRBD2. The CDR3 totals 15 residues. Per germline, CDR1 DFQATT and CDR2 SNEGSKA (reference sequence). The junction had 11 bases not matched to a gene; V was cut back by 0 bases and J by 8 bases. Here the CDR3 reads CSARDFGGSPPTQYF. The CDR3 bases are TGCAGTGCTAGAGATTTTGGCGGGAGCCCTCCTACGCAGTATTTT.

This clonotype was detected only a few times. The V gene is TRBV6-1, the J gene TRBJ2-7; TRBD2 agrees at 9 bases. Germline V lookup: CDR1 MNHNS, CDR2 SASEGT. The CDR3 has 14 residues. The J segment lost 6 bases and the V segment lost 6 bases, leaving 9 bases of the junction unmatched. CDR3: CASRVGLAPREQYF. Here the CDR3 DNA reads TGTGCCAGCAGGGTGGGACTAGCTCCCCGCGAGCAGTACTTC.

This clonotype turned up a few times. The chain links TRBV7-9 to TRBJ1-2, with D possibly TRBD1 on 6 matching bases. In germline, CDR1 is SEHNR, CDR2 FQNEAQ (reference sequence). V was trimmed by 1 base and J by 5 bases, leaving 17 bases between them. CDR3 size: 16 residues. The CDR3, as DNA: TGTGCCAGCAGCTTAGGGGGGCCTACCAGGGATTATGGCTACACCTTC. Translated, it gives CASSLGGPTRDYGYTF.